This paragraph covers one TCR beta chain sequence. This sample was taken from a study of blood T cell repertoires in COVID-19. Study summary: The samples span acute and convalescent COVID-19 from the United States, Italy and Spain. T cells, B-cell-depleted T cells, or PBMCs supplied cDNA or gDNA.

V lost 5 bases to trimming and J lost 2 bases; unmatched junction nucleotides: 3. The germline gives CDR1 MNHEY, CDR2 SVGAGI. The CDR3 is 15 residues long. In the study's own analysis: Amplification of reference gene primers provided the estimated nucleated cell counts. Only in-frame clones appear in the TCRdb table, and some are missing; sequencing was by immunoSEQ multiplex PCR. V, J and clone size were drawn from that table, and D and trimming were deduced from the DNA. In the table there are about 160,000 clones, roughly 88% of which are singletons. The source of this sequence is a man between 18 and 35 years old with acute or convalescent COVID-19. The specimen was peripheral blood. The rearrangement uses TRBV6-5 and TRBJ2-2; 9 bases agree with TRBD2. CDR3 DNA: TGTGCCAGCAGTCAACTAGCGGGTAACACCGGGGAGCTGTTTTTT. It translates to CASSQLAGNTGELFF.